Below, 31 T cell receptor beta chains from the same sample are listed, as sequenced in a study of neoadjuvant nivolumab and ipilimumab in lung cancer. The data were produced by immunoSEQ multiplex PCR, yet TCRdb's version contains in-frame clones alone and is incomplete. This sample has more than 15,000 clones, with roughly 80% found just once. This material consisted of tumor tissue, taken after neoadjuvant nivolumab, alone or with ipilimumab, at or shortly before surgery. These receptors originate from an adult with non-small cell lung cancer.

The J gene is TRBJ1-1, the V gene TRBV14; tentatively, D is TRBD1 (5 bases). This CDR3 has 15 residues. Germline V gene sequence: CDR1 SGHDN, CDR2 FVKESK. The V end was cut by 2 bases, the J end by 4 bases, with 14 bases between. The CDR3 nucleotides read TGTGCCAGCAGCCAATCCCAGGGTAGTGGCACTGAAGCTTTCTTT. This sequence encodes CASSQSQGSGTEAFF.

The chain is built from TRBV20-1 and TRBJ2-5; D possibly corresponds to TRBD1 (5 bases). This CDR3 comprises 11 residues. With 5 bases removed from V and 5 bases from J, the gap between germline ends came to 9 bases. The germline V gene has CDR1 DFQATT and CDR2 SNEGSKA (reference sequence). CDR3 sequence reads: CSAYRGETQYF. CDR3 in DNA: TGCAGTGCTTATAGGGGTGAGACCCAGTACTTC.

J is TRBJ1-2 and V is TRBV14; unclear D gene. Between the trimmed V and J ends, which lost 3 bases and 4 bases, there was a span of 6 bases. CDR1 is SGHDN, CDR2 FVKESK, per germline. CDR3 length: 12 amino acids. CDR3 in DNA: TGTGCCAGCAGCCAGCGAACCTATGGCTACACCTTC. Translation: CASSQRTYGYTF. Combining the CDR3 with reference TRBV14 and TRBJ1-2 gives the whole variable domain EAGVTQFPSHSVIEKGQTVTLRCDPISGHDNLYWYRRVMGKEIKFLLHFVKESKQDESGMPNNRFLAERTGGTYSTLKVQPAELEDSGVYFCASSQRTYGYTFGSGTRLTVV.

CDR3 residues: CATSSQGSAEAFF. CDR3 in DNA: TGTGCCACCAGCAGCCAGGGTAGCGCTGAAGCTTTCTTT. This chain uses TRBV15 with TRBJ1-1; TRBD1 might be the D (5 bases). The CDR3 runs 13 residues. With 3 bases removed from V and 6 bases from J, the gap between germline ends came to 11 bases. CDR1 LNHNV and CDR2 YYDKDF come from the germline V gene (reference sequence).

This clone was seen a handful of times. The chain employs TRBV18 and TRBJ2-1; D gene uncertain. V was pared by 1 base and J by 8 bases, with 15 bases between. CDR3 length: 15 amino acids. Germline assignment: CDR1 KGHSH and CDR2 LQKENI. The CDR3 reads CASSPRSKGAHEQFF. CDR3 coding DNA: TGTGCCAGCTCACCACGGTCCAAGGGCGCACATGAGCAGTTCTTC.

The CDR3, as DNA: TGTGCCAGCAGCTTGGAGCGGGGCTCCTACGAGCAGTACTTC. The encoded protein is CASSLERGSYEQYF. V is TRBV13 and J is TRBJ2-7, with 7 bases that match TRBD2. The CDR3 runs 14 residues. V lost 3 bases to trimming and J lost 0 bases; unmatched junction nucleotides: 2. CDR1 is PRHDT, CDR2 FYEKMQ, per germline (reference sequence). Using reference TRBV13 and TRBJ2-7 for the parts outside the CDR3, the full variable domain is AAGVIQSPRHLIKEKRETATLKCYPIPRHDTVYWYQQGPGQDPQFLISFYEKMQSDKGSIPDRFSAQQFSDYHSELNMSSLELGDSALYFCASSLERGSYEQYFGPGTRLTVT.

This clone came up once. The chain has TRBV29-1 and TRBJ1-5; D ambiguous. V was pared by 4 bases and J by 1 base, with 5 bases between. The CDR3 covers 12 residues. CDR1 and CDR2 from the germline V gene are SQVTM and ANQGSEA. The CDR3 DNA sequence: TGCAGCGTTGTGGCCAGCAATCAGCCCCAGCATTTT. This encodes CSVVASNQPQHF.

The J gene is TRBJ2-2, the V gene TRBV25-1; D is unresolved. This CDR3 comprises 15 residues. V lost 2 bases to trimming and J lost 1 base, with 8 bases between them. Germline V lookup: CDR1 MGHDK, CDR2 SYGVNS. In nucleotides, the CDR3 is TGTGCCAGCAGTGAAGTAAGGGTGAACACCGGGGAGCTGTTTTTT. Its protein is CASSEVRVNTGELFF.

The chain joins TRBV11-3 to TRBJ2-1; D unresolved. Germline CDR1 reads SGHNT; CDR2 reads YENEEA. V shed 0 bases and J shed 2 bases, with 8 bases lying between them. There are 15 residues in the CDR3. CDR3 nucleotides: TGTGCCAGCAGCTTAGAGGTTAAGGCCTACAATGAGCAGTTCTTC. Encoded protein: CASSLEVKAYNEQFF.

The chain joins TRBV6-5 to TRBJ1-1; no definite D call. CDR1 and CDR2 from the germline V gene are MNHEY and SVGAGI. V was clipped by 5 bases and J by 7 bases, with 20 bases between them. The CDR3 has 15 residues. The CDR3 region has the DNA TGTGCCAGCAGTACCGGGTCCTCTGTGGGTATTGAAGCTTTCTTT. It translates to CASSTGSSVGIEAFF.

This clone was recorded once. The V gene is TRBV11-3, the J gene TRBJ2-2, with D uncertain. Trimming stripped 1 base from V and 6 bases from J, with 3 bases between. The CDR3 has 12 amino acids. Per the germline V gene, CDR1 is SGHNT and CDR2 is YENEEA. Here the CDR3 DNA reads TGTGCCAGCAGCTTAGCACCCGGGGAGCTGTTTTTT. Translation gives CASSLAPGELFF.

The chain joins TRBV5-1 to TRBJ1-4; the D gene is possibly TRBD1 (5 bases). Trimming removed 4 bases at V and 7 bases at J, with 17 bases between. The germline V gene has CDR1 SGHRS and CDR2 YFSETQ. The length of the CDR3 is 15 residues. The CDR3 DNA is TGCGCCAGCAGCGAGGGGCGGATGCTGGTTGAAAAACTGTTTTTT. It specifies CASSEGRMLVEKLFF.

The chain uses TRBV5-1 and TRBJ1-2; 8 nucleotides agree with TRBD1. Germline V gives CDR1 SGHRS, CDR2 YFSETQ. The CDR3 extends over 15 amino acids. V shed 0 bases, J shed 4 bases, and the junction held 5 bases outside the gene matches. The CDR3 nucleotides read TGCGCCAGCAGCTTGGCCCCAGGGGGCGGCTATGGCTACACCTTC. Translating gives CASSLAPGGGYGYTF.

In its sample, this clone ranks as medium-sized. The V call is TRBV7-4, the J call TRBJ1-4; D is ambiguous. Between the trimmed V and J ends, which lost 6 bases and 8 bases, there was a span of 22 bases. CDR3 length: 16 residues. The V gene's germline CDR1 is SGHVT and CDR2 SQSDAQ. DNA for the CDR3: TGTGCCAGCAGAATGCGGACGGGCGACTACTTAGAAAAACTGTTTTTT. Amino acid sequence: CASRMRTGDYLEKLFF. Full variable domain (remainder filled in from reference TRBV7-4 and TRBJ1-4): GAGVSQSPRYKVAKRGRDVALRCDSISGHVTLYWYRQTLGQGSEVLTYSQSDAQRDKSGRPSGRFSAERPERSVSTLKIQRTEQGDSAVYLCASRMRTGDYLEKLFFGSGTQLSVL.

The V gene is TRBV5-6, the J gene TRBJ1-1; unclear D gene. CDR3 length: 12 amino acids. The germline CDR1 and CDR2 sequences are SGHDT and YYEEEE. V was shortened by 0 bases and J by 7 bases, with 7 bases between the two germline ends. CDR3 coding DNA: TGTGCCAGCAGCTTGGATGGAGTTGAAGCTTTCTTT. Its protein product is CASSLDGVEAFF.

This rearrangement joins TRBV5-6 to TRBJ1-1; tentative D call: TRBD1 (5 bases). The CDR3 consists of 16 residues. Deletions cut 0 bases from V and 0 bases from J, with 12 bases between. Germline-derived CDR1 and CDR2 are SGHDT and YYEEEE. CDR3 amino acids: CASSLEAGPLNTEAFF. CDR3 sequence (DNA): TGTGCCAGCAGCTTGGAGGCAGGGCCTCTGAACACTGAAGCTTTCTTT.

This clone was counted a few times. J is TRBJ2-7 and V is TRBV11-2; D not certain. V was clipped by 1 base and J by 6 bases, with 13 bases between them. CDR1 and CDR2 (germline): SGHAT, FQNNGV. The CDR3 covers 14 residues. In DNA, the CDR3 is TGTGCCAGCAGCTTAGCGGATGGGCCTACCGAGCAGTACTTC. It translates to CASSLADGPTEQYF.

The chain is built from TRBV18 and TRBJ2-7; D is unresolved. The CDR3 is 12 residues long. The germline V gene has CDR1 KGHSH and CDR2 LQKENI. Trimming stripped 3 bases from V and 3 bases from J, with 6 bases between. The CDR3 DNA follows: TGTGCCAGCTCACCGGGCCTCTACGAGCAGTACTTC. It specifies CASSPGLYEQYF. Looking up the rest from reference TRBV18 and TRBJ2-7 gives the full variable domain: NAGVMQNPRHLVRRRGQEARLRCSPMKGHSHVYWYRQLPEEGLKFMVYLQKENIIDESGMPKERFSAEFPKEGPSILRIQQVVRGDSAAYFCASSPGLYEQYFGPGTRLTVT.

This clone was recorded only once. The rearrangement links TRBV15 to TRBJ1-1, with D perhaps matching TRBD1 (6 bases). CDR1 LNHNV and CDR2 YYDKDF come from the germline V gene (reference sequence). This CDR3 is built from 14 residues. V was shortened by 6 bases and J by 4 bases, with 15 bases between the two germline ends. CDR3 residues: CATRVQGRGTEAFF. The CDR3 bases are TGTGCCACCAGAGTCCAGGGGAGGGGCACTGAAGCTTTCTTT.

The chain carries TRBV7-2 and TRBJ1-4; a weak D match, TRBD1 (6 bases). Trimming cost V 6 bases and J 7 bases, with 15 bases left between them. From germline, CDR1 is SGHTA and CDR2 FQGNSA. This CDR3 comprises 14 residues. CDR3 DNA sequence: TGTGCCAGCAGTTCCCCGACAGGAATTGAAAAACTGTTTTTT. Its protein is CASSSPTGIEKLFF.

The genes are TRBV29-1 and TRBJ2-7; tentative D call: TRBD1 (6 bases). CDR1 is SQVTM, CDR2 ANQGSEA, per germline. Trimming cost V 7 bases and J 1 base, with 17 bases left between them. The CDR3 consists of 14 residues. CDR3 amino acids: CSASGLQGSYEQYF. CDR3 DNA sequence: TGCAGCGCGTCGGGGCTTCAGGGGTCCTACGAGCAGTACTTC.

The chain employs TRBV5-1 and TRBJ2-3, with D perhaps matching TRBD1 (5 bases). The CDR3 runs to 14 residues. The germline V gene has CDR1 SGHRS and CDR2 YFSETQ. V was clipped by 0 bases and J by 4 bases, with 9 bases between them. The CDR3, as DNA: TGCGCCAGCAGCTTGGCCTCAGGGTCAGATACGCAGTATTTT. The encoded protein is CASSLASGSDTQYF.

The J gene is TRBJ2-2, the V gene TRBV7-6; maybe TRBD2 (7 bases). V was trimmed by 2 bases and J by 4 bases, leaving 17 bases between them. The CDR3 runs 17 residues. Per the germline V gene, CDR1 is SGHVS and CDR2 is FNYEAQ. The CDR3 sequence is CASSLRQGGAATGELFF. Here the CDR3 DNA reads TGTGCCAGCAGCTTACGCCAAGGGGGGGCCGCCACCGGGGAGCTGTTTTTT.

The chain combines TRBV5-1 with TRBJ2-7, with TRBD1 as a possible D gene (6 bases). Trimming pared 3 bases from V and 6 bases from J, leaving 16 bases between. This CDR3 is built from 14 residues. CDR1 is SGHRS and CDR2 is YFSETQ in the germline V gene. CDR3 DNA: TGCGCCAGCAGCTCTACAGGGCAAGTAGGCGAGCAGTACTTC. Its protein is CASSSTGQVGEQYF.

The rearrangement links TRBV5-1 to TRBJ1-4; tentative D call: TRBD1 (6 bases). Germline CDR1 SGHRS, CDR2 YFSETQ. Trimming pared 2 bases from V and 4 bases from J, leaving 15 bases between. The CDR3 sequence is 16 residues long. Written as DNA, the CDR3 is TGCGCCAGCAGCTTAACAGGGCCCTGGGGTAATGAAAAACTGTTTTTT. This translates into CASSLTGPWGNEKLFF.

This clone is a singleton in its sample. This chain links TRBV7-9 with TRBJ2-7; the D gene is possibly TRBD2 (5 bases). There are 11 residues in the CDR3. Germline CDR1 SEHNR, CDR2 FQNEAQ (reference sequence). V was clipped by 5 bases and J by 7 bases, with 9 bases between them. CDR3 sequence: CASSGGEEQYF. The DNA of the CDR3 is TGTGCCAGCAGCGGAGGTGAGGAGCAGTACTTC. The whole variable domain, filled in from reference TRBV7-9 and TRBJ2-7, reads DTGVSQNPRHKITKRGQNVTFRCDPISEHNRLYWYRQTLGQGPEFLTYFQNEAQLEKSRLLSDRFSAERPKGSFSTLEIQRTEQGDSAMYLCASSGGEEQYFGPGTRLTVT.

The chain links TRBV6-5 to TRBJ1-2; D is unresolved. Trimming removed 6 bases at V and 1 base at J, with 9 bases between. Germline-derived CDR1 and CDR2 are MNHEY and SVGAGI. This CDR3 region has 13 residues. The DNA for the CDR3 is TGTGCCAGCAGCTACGGGGTTAACTATGGCTACACCTTC. This gives the protein CASSYGVNYGYTF.

This chain connects TRBV7-2 to TRBJ2-4; D unclear. This CDR3 contains 14 residues. Trimming shortened V by 3 bases and J by 0 bases, and 6 bases separated the two germline ends. CDR1 and CDR2 (germline): SGHTA, FQGNSA. CDR3 DNA: TGTGCCAGCAGCTTTCGGGCAGCCAAAAACATTCAGTACTTC. Residues: CASSFRAAKNIQYF.

Only one count was recorded for this clone. The chain links TRBV11-2 to TRBJ1-4, with no clear D. Germline loops: CDR1 SGHAT, CDR2 FQNNGV. The CDR3 consists of 15 residues. Trimming pared 4 bases from V and 5 bases from J, leaving 14 bases between. The CDR3 DNA reads as TGTGCCAGCAGCTCCGACGGCGTGCTAAATGAAAAACTGTTTTTT. This codes for CASSSDGVLNEKLFF.

The chain links TRBV9 to TRBJ2-7, with D hard to call. The CDR3 loop spans 13 amino acids. V was pared by 0 bases and J by 5 bases, with 9 bases between. Germline lookup yields CDR1 SGDLS and CDR2 YYNGEE. CDR3 sequence (DNA): TGTGCCAGCAGCGTAGGGCCTTTGGACGAGCAGTACTTC. Its translation: CASSVGPLDEQYF.

This clone appeared once. The chain uses TRBV7-2 and TRBJ2-7, with D uncertain. The germline V gene has CDR1 SGHTA and CDR2 FQGNSA. V was pared by 0 bases and J by 2 bases, with 14 bases between. This CDR3 has 16 amino acids. The CDR3 nucleotides read TGTGCCAGCAGCTTAGCCCAGGTCTATTTCACCTACGAGCAGTACTTC. Protein product: CASSLAQVYFTYEQYF.